This T cell receptor (beta chain) is drawn from a study of radiotherapy plus CTLA-4 blockade in lung cancer. Sequenced by immunoSEQ multiplex PCR; TCRdb stores in-frame clones only, minus some. The table shows about 45,000 clones, with about three quarters occurring only once. Study results and caveats: Radiotherapy was combined with ipilimumab, and tumor-derived TCR clones then expanded in blood.

To note about this clone: Its antigen is as yet unknown.

Germline CDR1 reads MDHEN; CDR2 reads SYDVKM. CDR3 length equals 15 residues. Trimming took off 3 bases at V and 3 bases at J, with 12 bases between the two ends. The receptor was isolated from a human donor with non-small cell lung cancer who had a complete response to radiotherapy plus ipilimumab. The sequencing here drew on peripheral blood, taken from a patient treated with radiotherapy plus ipilimumab. V and J are TRBV28 and TRBJ1-5, with D tentatively TRBD1 (6 bases). The CDR3 sequence is CASSFRGFYNQPQHF. CDR3 nucleotides: TGTGCCAGCAGTTTCAGGGGATTTTACAATCAGCCCCAGCATTTT.